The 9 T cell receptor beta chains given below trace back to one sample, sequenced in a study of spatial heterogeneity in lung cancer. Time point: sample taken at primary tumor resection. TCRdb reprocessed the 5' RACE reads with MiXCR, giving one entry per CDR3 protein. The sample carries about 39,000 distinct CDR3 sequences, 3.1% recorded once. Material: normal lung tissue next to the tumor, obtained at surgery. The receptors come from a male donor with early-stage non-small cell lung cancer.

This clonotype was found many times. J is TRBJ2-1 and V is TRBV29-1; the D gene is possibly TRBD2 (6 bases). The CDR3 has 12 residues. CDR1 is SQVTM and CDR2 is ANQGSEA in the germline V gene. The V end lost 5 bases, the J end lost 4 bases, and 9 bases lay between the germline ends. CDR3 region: CSVRGVYNEQFF. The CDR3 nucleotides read TGCAGCGTTCGCGGGGTGTACAATGAGCAGTTCTTC.

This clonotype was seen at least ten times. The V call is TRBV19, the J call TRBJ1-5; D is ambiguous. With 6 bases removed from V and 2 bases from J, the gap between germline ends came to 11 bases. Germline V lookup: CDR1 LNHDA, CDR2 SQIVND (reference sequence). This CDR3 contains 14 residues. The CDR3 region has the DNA TGTGCCAGTAGCTATTTGGATGGCAATCAGCCCCAGCATTTT. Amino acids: CASSYLDGNQPQHF.

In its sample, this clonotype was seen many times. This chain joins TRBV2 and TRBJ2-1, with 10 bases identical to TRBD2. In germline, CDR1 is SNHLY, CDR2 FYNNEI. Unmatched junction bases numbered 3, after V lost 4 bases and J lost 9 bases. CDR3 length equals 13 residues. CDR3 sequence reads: CASSARLAGEQFF. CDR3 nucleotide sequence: TGTGCCAGCAGTGCCCGACTAGCGGGTGAGCAGTTCTTC.

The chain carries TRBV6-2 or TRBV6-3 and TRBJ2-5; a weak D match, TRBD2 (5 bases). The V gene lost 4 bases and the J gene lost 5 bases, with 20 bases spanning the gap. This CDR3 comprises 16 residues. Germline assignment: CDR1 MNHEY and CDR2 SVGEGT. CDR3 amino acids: CASSSAALGGGETQYF. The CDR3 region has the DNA TGTGCCAGCAGTTCGGCGGCCCTAGGTGGCGGGGAGACCCAGTACTTC.

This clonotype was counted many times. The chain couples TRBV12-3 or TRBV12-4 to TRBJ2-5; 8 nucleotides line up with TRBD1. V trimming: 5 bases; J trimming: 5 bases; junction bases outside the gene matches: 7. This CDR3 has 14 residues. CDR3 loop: CASSPPTGVETQYF. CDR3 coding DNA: TGTGCCAGCAGTCCCCCGACAGGGGTGGAGACCCAGTACTTC.

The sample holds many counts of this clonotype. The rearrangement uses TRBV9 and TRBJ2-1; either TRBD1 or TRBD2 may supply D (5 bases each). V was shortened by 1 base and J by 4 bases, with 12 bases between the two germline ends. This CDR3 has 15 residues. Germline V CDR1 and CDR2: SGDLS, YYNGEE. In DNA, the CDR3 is TGTGCCAGCAGCGTAATGGGGGAGAGGTACAATGAGCAGTTCTTC. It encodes CASSVMGERYNEQFF.

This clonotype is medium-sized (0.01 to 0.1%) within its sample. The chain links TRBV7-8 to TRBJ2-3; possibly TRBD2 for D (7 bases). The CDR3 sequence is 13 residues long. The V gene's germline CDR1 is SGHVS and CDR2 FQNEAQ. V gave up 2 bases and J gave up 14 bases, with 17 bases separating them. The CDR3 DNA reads TGTGCCAGCAGCTTACCCGGGGGGCCGTCTAGGTATTTT. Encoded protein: CASSLPGGPSRYF.

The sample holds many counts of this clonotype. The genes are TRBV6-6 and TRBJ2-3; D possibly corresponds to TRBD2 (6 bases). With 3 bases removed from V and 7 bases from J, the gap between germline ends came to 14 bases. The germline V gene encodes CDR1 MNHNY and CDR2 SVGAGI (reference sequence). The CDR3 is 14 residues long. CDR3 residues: CASSYRGLSYTQYF. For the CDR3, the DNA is TGTGCCAGCAGTTATCGCGGACTATCTTATACGCAGTATTTT.

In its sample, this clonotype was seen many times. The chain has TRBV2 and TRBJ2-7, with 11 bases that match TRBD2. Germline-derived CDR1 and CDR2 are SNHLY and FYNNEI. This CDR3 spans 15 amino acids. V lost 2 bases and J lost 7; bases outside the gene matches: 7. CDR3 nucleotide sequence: TGTGCCAGCAGTGAACAGACTAGCGGGATGGGTGAGCAGTACTTC. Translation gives CASSEQTSGMGEQYF.